This note documents a single TCR beta chain sequence. Its antigen is still unknown. After removal of 0 bases from V and 0 bases from J, the junction contained 6 bases not matched to a gene. Germline-derived CDR1 and CDR2 are SGHKS and YYEKEE (reference sequence). The CDR3 runs to 16 residues. The sample comes from a study of response to subunit inactivated influenza vaccine. Study-wide results and caveats: The authors offered the suggestion that each seasonal influenza vaccination recruits few new T cells.

Via MiXCR, TCRdb re-called the RT-PCR reads, giving one row per CDR3 protein. The table lists roughly 160,000 distinct CDR3 sequences, approximately 12% of them singletons. The receptor's source is a man in his fifties or sixties who received an inactivated influenza vaccine. The sample here was CD8+ T cells sorted from PBMCs, taken less than 25 months after vaccination. The chain employs TRBV5-5 and TRBJ2-7; the match to TRBD2 covers 7 bases. CDR3 bases: TGTGCCAGCAGCTTGGTAGTGGGGGGGAGCTCCTACGAGCAGTACTTC. As protein: CASSLVVGGSSYEQYF.